This passage covers 32 T cell receptor beta chains from one sample sequenced in a study of vaccination and CD4 T cells after COVID-19. The Oncomine TCR Beta short-read assay was applied to DNA of cultured CD4+ T cells. Each CDR3 protein gets one entry after TCRdb re-called the PCR reads with MiXCR. The sample yields under 15,000 distinct CDR3 sequences, about 53% seen once. Their cognate antigens are unknown. Noted treatment: approximately 9-day PBMC culture with coronavirus spike peptide pools or control peptides (ViraFEST assay). The sample taken for sequencing was CD4+ T cells from blood, cultured in vitro. These TCRs come from a human donor who had recovered from COVID-19.

The chain's CDR3 is CATGAAGVYEQYF. The DNA of the CDR3 is TGTGCCACCGGGGCAGCGGGAGTATATGAGCAGTACTTC. The V call is TRBV6-2 or TRBV6-3, the J call TRBJ2-7; 8 bases map to TRBD2. With V trimmed by 10 bases and J by 7 bases, 12 bases remained unmatched. Per germline, CDR1 MNHEY and CDR2 SVGEGT. CDR3 size: 13 residues.

This chain's CDR3 is CASSFRCLDPSSYEQYF. CDR3 coding DNA: TGTGCCAGCAGCTTTAGATGCCTGGACCCTAGCTCCTACGAGCAGTACTTC. The genes are TRBV7-3 and TRBJ2-7; D is unresolved. The V end was cut by 3 bases, the J end by 0 bases, with 18 bases between. CDR3 length equals 17 residues. Per the germline V gene, CDR1 is SGHTA and CDR2 is FQGTGA. Based on the CDR3 plus reference TRBV7-3 and TRBJ2-7, the full variable domain is GAGVSQTPSNKVTEKGKYVELRCDPISGHTALYWYRQSLGQGPEFLIYFQGTGAADDSGLPNDRFFAVRPEGSVSTLKIQRTERGDSAVYLCASSFRCLDPSSYEQYFGPGTRLTVT.

CDR3 loop: CASRDRGLGNQPQHF. DNA for the CDR3: TGTGCCAGCAGGGACAGGGGTTTGGGCAATCAGCCCCAGCATTTT. The V call is TRBV12-3 or TRBV12-4, the J call TRBJ1-5, with 9 bases lining up with TRBD1. The J segment lost 2 bases and the V segment lost 6 bases, leaving 5 bases of the junction unmatched. The CDR3 is made up of 15 amino acids.

This chain uses TRBV28 with TRBJ2-7; tentative D call: TRBD1 (5 bases). V lost 6 bases to trimming and J lost 2 bases, with 20 bases between them. The CDR3 extends over 16 amino acids. Looked up from germline, CDR1 is MDHEN and CDR2 is SYDVKM. The CDR3 coding sequence is TGTGCCAGCAGGGAAGGACACACAAACCCAACCTACGAGCAGTACTTC. Its protein is CASREGHTNPTYEQYF.

This clonotype occurred once. The genes are TRBV7-2 and TRBJ2-2; 10 bases are shared with TRBD1. In germline, CDR1 is SGHTA, CDR2 FQGNSA. The CDR3 consists of 16 residues. Germline trimming cut 10 bases from V and 7 bases from J; bases unmatched to any gene: 15. This CDR3 reads CAIRSGTGASGGELFF. CDR3 nucleotides: TGTGCCATCAGATCCGGGACAGGGGCGTCCGGCGGGGAGCTGTTTTTT. Full variable domain (rest looked up from reference TRBV7-2 and TRBJ2-2): GAGVSQSPSNKVTEKGKDVELRCDPISGHTALYWYRQSLGQGLEFLIYFQGNSAPDKSGLPSDRFSAERTGGSVSTLTIQRTQQEDSAVYLCAIRSGTGASGGELFFGEGSRLTVL.

This chain joins TRBV29-1 and TRBJ1-1; TRBD1 matches at 8 bases. Trimming took 5 bases from V and 1 from J; bases not matched to a gene: 3. CDR1 is SQVTM, CDR2 ANQGSEA, per germline. CDR3 length equals 13 residues. The CDR3 coding sequence is TGCAGCGTTAGACAGGGGACGAACACTGAAGCTTTCTTT. Translating it yields CSVRQGTNTEAFF.

This rearrangement joins TRBV10-3 to TRBJ2-3; 7 bases map to TRBD2. With 3 bases clipped from V and 3 bases from J, the junction kept 9 bases outside the gene matches. The CDR3 consists of 16 residues. The V gene's germline CDR1 is ENHRY and CDR2 SYGVKD. The CDR3 DNA sequence: TGTGCCATCAGTGAAGGGTGGGAGGGAGGAACAGATACGCAGTATTTT. This codes for CAISEGWEGGTDTQYF.

CDR3 loop: CASSSGGEQFF. CDR3 nucleotide sequence: TGTGCCAGCAGCTCCGGAGGTGAGCAGTTCTTC. The chain carries TRBV7-3 and TRBJ2-1; tentatively, D is TRBD2 (5 bases). V lost 4 bases to trimming and J lost 9 bases, with 7 bases between them. Germline V gene sequence: CDR1 SGHTA, CDR2 FQGTGA. The CDR3 consists of 11 residues.

The chain's CDR3 is CASTLSGKGGGYTF. CDR3 sequence (DNA): TGTGCCAGCACGTTGTCAGGGAAGGGCGGCGGCTACACCTTC. V usage is TRBV12-3 or TRBV12-4 and J usage is TRBJ1-2; possible D gene TRBD1, 5 bases. The length of the CDR3 is 14 residues. V was shortened by 7 bases and J by 8 bases, with 20 bases between the two germline ends.

This clonotype was seen a handful of times. V usage is TRBV25-1 and J usage is TRBJ1-5; D remains unclear. Germline V CDR1 and CDR2: MGHDK, SYGVNS. The CDR3 extends over 15 amino acids. The V and J ends lost 3 bases and 3 bases respectively, with 12 bases between them. For the CDR3, the DNA is TGTGCCAGCAGTGATTTTGAGGGTATCAATCAGCCCCAGCATTTT. Translating gives CASSDFEGINQPQHF.

This sequence joins TRBV30 and TRBJ2-1; 9 positions agree with TRBD2. The V gene's germline CDR1 is GTSNPN and CDR2 SVGIG (reference sequence). The CDR3 consists of 15 residues. The V and J ends lost 1 base and 3 bases, in that order; junction bases with no gene match: 4. The CDR3 DNA is TGTGCCTGGAGTGCGGGACTAGCCGGCTACAATGAGCAGTTCTTC. This encodes CAWSAGLAGYNEQFF.

The V call is TRBV6-1, the J call TRBJ1-3; a weak D match, TRBD1 (5 bases). The germline CDR1 and CDR2 sequences are MNHNS and SASEGT. The V end lost 4 bases, the J end lost 0 bases, and 10 bases lay between the germline ends. CDR3 length: 15 residues. In DNA, the CDR3 is TGTGCCAGCAGTGCGGGACCCAGCTCTGGAAACACCATATATTTT. Protein product: CASSAGPSSGNTIYF.

This clonotype has only a few counts. The V and J genes are TRBV11-2 and TRBJ1-1, with a weak D call TRBD1 (6 bases). The CDR3 spans 15 residues. Looked up from germline, CDR1 is SGHAT and CDR2 is FQNNGV. V gave up 5 bases and J gave up 0 bases, with 13 bases separating them. CDR3 protein: CASSVTTGMNTEAFF. The CDR3 nucleotides read TGTGCCAGCAGCGTTACTACAGGGATGAACACTGAAGCTTTCTTT.

This chain joins TRBV7-3 and TRBJ2-3; no definite D call. Trimming left V 2 bases short and J 3 bases short, with 18 bases between. Germline CDR1 and CDR2: SGHTA and FQGTGA. The CDR3 runs 17 residues. CDR3 in DNA: TGTGCCAGCAGCTTATTGGGAAGGGTCGTACAAACAGATACGCAGTATTTT. Protein sequence: CASSLLGRVVQTDTQYF.

This clonotype was seen a few times. The J gene is TRBJ2-7, the V gene TRBV6-1; D is perhaps TRBD1 or TRBD2 (5 bases each). Germline V gene data show CDR1 as MNHNS and CDR2 as SASEGT. V gave up 2 bases and J gave up 7 bases, with 9 bases separating them. This CDR3 contains 12 residues. CDR3 amino acids: CASSELGEEQYF. As DNA, the CDR3 is TGTGCCAGCAGTGAATTGGGGGAGGAGCAGTACTTC.

This rearrangement joins TRBV15 to TRBJ2-7; 8 bases are shared with TRBD1. CDR1 and CDR2 from the germline V gene are LNHNV and YYDKDF (reference sequence). V lost 5 bases, J lost 4 bases, and 7 bases stayed unmatched. This CDR3 is 14 amino acids long. CDR3 in amino acids: CATSPRDRTYEQYF. As DNA, the CDR3 is TGTGCCACCAGCCCCCGGGACAGGACATACGAGCAGTACTTC.

The rearrangement uses TRBV19 and TRBJ1-5, with 7 bases matching TRBD1. V dropped 6 bases and J dropped 0; count of bases not matched to a gene: 8. There are 16 residues in the CDR3. Germline loops: CDR1 LNHDA, CDR2 SQIVND (reference sequence). CDR3 DNA sequence: TGTGCCAGTAGCCATGGGACAGCTCATAGCAATCAGCCCCAGCATTTT. Its translation is CASSHGTAHSNQPQHF.

This chain uses TRBV6-5 with TRBJ2-7; 14 bases fit TRBD2. The CDR3 sequence is 19 residues long. The trim removed 4 bases at V and 3 bases at J, leaving 14 bases unmatched. CDR1 is MNHEY, CDR2 SVGAGI, per germline. In nucleotides, the CDR3 is TGTGCCAGCAGTTCGCAAACCGGGACTAGCGGGAGTGTAGGCTACGAGCAGTACTTC. It codes for CASSSQTGTSGSVGYEQYF.

The chain recombines TRBV20-1 with TRBJ2-7, with 11 bases that match TRBD2. Germline V gives CDR1 DFQATT, CDR2 SNEGSKA (reference sequence). The junction had 19 bases not matched to a gene; V was cut back by 6 bases and J by 0 bases. The CDR3 has 19 amino acids. The CDR3 spells CSAPKWGTSGSRSSYEQYF. The DNA for the CDR3 is TGCAGTGCCCCGAAATGGGGGACTAGCGGCTCACGAAGCTCCTACGAGCAGTACTTC.

The rearrangement uses TRBV28 and TRBJ1-6, with D maybe TRBD1 (5 bases). CDR1 and CDR2 (germline): MDHEN, SYDVKM. This CDR3 has 16 residues. V shed 1 base and J shed 7 bases, with 14 bases lying between them. DNA for the CDR3: TGTGCCAGCAGTTTATCGTCCGGGACCGCCAATTCACCCCTCCACTTT. This sequence encodes CASSLSSGTANSPLHF.

The chain couples TRBV19 to TRBJ1-5, with 10 bases matching TRBD1. Germline CDR1 LNHDA, CDR2 SQIVND (reference sequence). Losses at the gene ends were 4 bases for V and 0 bases for J; bases not matched to a gene: 6. The CDR3 totals 17 residues. This chain's CDR3 is CASSTRTGGYSNQPQHF. CDR3 DNA sequence: TGTGCCAGTAGTACCCGGACAGGGGGTTATAGCAATCAGCCCCAGCATTTT.

The chain links TRBV27 to TRBJ2-7; 9 bases match TRBD1. This CDR3 comprises 16 residues. The germline V gene encodes CDR1 MNHEY and CDR2 SMNVEV (reference sequence). Trimming at V came to 3 bases and at J to 5 bases, leaving 11 bases not matched to a gene. CDR3 bases: TGTGCCAGCAGTTTGCTATTGGGGACAGGGTCCCACGAGCAGTACTTC. The encoded protein is CASSLLLGTGSHEQYF.

The rearrangement uses TRBV2 and TRBJ1-5; D call uncertain. Germline CDR1 SNHLY, CDR2 FYNNEI. The V end lost 6 bases, the J end lost 9 bases, and 15 bases lay between the germline ends. There are 13 residues in the CDR3. The CDR3 DNA follows: TGTGCCAGCAGGATCGACACCCGATCGCCCCAGCATTTT. Its translation is CASRIDTRSPQHF.

This clonotype turned up a few times. The CDR3 here is CSGGSNTEAFF. The DNA for the CDR3 is TGCAGTGGGGGATCGAACACTGAAGCTTTCTTT. This rearrangement joins TRBV20-1 to TRBJ1-1; no clear D gene. CDR1 is DFQATT and CDR2 is SNEGSKA in the germline V gene (reference sequence). The CDR3 is made up of 11 amino acids. Trimming shortened V by 7 bases and J by 1 base, and 7 bases separated the two germline ends.

J is TRBJ1-1 and V is TRBV19; no firm D call. Germline CDR1 and CDR2: LNHDA and SQIVND (reference sequence). This CDR3 is built from 14 residues. V was cut by 1 base and J by 4 bases, with 10 bases left in between. The CDR3 is CASSIAVSRTEAFF. CDR3 coding DNA: TGTGCCAGTAGTATAGCAGTCAGCCGCACTGAAGCTTTCTTT.

In its sample, this clonotype was seen a few times. The rearrangement joins TRBV12-3 or TRBV12-4 to TRBJ1-5; tentative D call: TRBD1 (6 bases). V shed 4 bases and J shed 3 bases, with 13 bases lying between them. The CDR3 is 15 residues long. The CDR3 sequence: CASSSIGGVNQPQHF. The CDR3 DNA follows: TGTGCCAGCAGTTCCATAGGGGGGGTCAATCAGCCCCAGCATTTT.

V and J are TRBV5-4 and TRBJ1-2; D remains unclear. The CDR3 is 18 amino acids. In germline, CDR1 is SGHNT, CDR2 YYREEE (reference sequence). The V end was cut by 0 bases, the J end by 1 base, with 19 bases between. This CDR3 reads CASSLARIVSGDNYGYTF. The CDR3 DNA is TGTGCCAGCAGCTTGGCCAGGATCGTGTCAGGAGATAACTATGGCTACACCTTC.

As concerns this clonotype: The junction departs from germline at one end; a sequencing error may be responsible. The chain combines TRBV15 with TRBJ2-3; 11 positions match TRBD2. CDR3 length: 15 residues. The V gene's germline CDR1 is LNHNV and CDR2 YYDKDF (reference sequence). CDR3 in DNA: TGTGCCACCAGCAGTAGCGGGAGGGCCGAGGATACGCAGTGTTTT. Translation gives CATSSSGRAEDTQCF.

The V gene is TRBV6-4, the J gene TRBJ2-3; 9 positions agree with TRBD2. Germline CDR1 MRHNA, CDR2 SNTAGT. The CDR3 consists of 15 residues. V gave up 4 bases and J gave up 1 base; unmatched junction bases: 3. The CDR3, as DNA: TGTGCCAGCAGTGGGGTAGCGGGAGGCACAGATACGCAGTATTTT. Protein: CASSGVAGGTDTQYF.

V usage is TRBV7-3 and J usage is TRBJ2-7, with D perhaps matching TRBD2 (5 bases). The CDR3 spans 13 residues. Trimming took 5 bases from V and 3 from J, leaving 11 bases between them. Germline loops: CDR1 SGHTA, CDR2 FQGTGA. Here the CDR3 reads CASSPGLFYEQYF. For the CDR3, the DNA is TGTGCCAGCAGCCCCGGACTGTTCTACGAGCAGTACTTC. Full variable domain (missing parts from reference TRBV7-3 and TRBJ2-7): GAGVSQTPSNKVTEKGKYVELRCDPISGHTALYWYRQSLGQGPEFLIYFQGTGAADDSGLPNDRFFAVRPEGSVSTLKIQRTERGDSAVYLCASSPGLFYEQYFGPGTRLTVT.

This chain links TRBV2 with TRBJ1-1; a possible D gene is TRBD1 (5 bases). Trimming left V 7 bases short and J 4 bases short, with 13 bases between. From germline, CDR1 is SNHLY and CDR2 FYNNEI. The CDR3 is 13 amino acids. CDR3 nucleotides: TGTGCCAGCATCCTCCGGGGGACCACTGAAGCTTTCTTT. This translates into CASILRGTTEAFF.

There are a few counts of this clonotype. This rearrangement joins TRBV20-1 to TRBJ1-1; no definite D call. Trimming removed 0 bases from V and 0 bases from J, with 8 bases in between. The CDR3 loop spans 14 amino acids. The germline CDR1 and CDR2 sequences are DFQATT and SNEGSKA (reference sequence). CDR3 sequence: CSAREGSLNTEAFF. The CDR3 bases are TGCAGTGCTAGAGAAGGTAGCTTGAACACTGAAGCTTTCTTT.